This T cell receptor beta chain was profiled in a study of CD8 T cells in Susac syndrome. RNA, at about 0.45 to 1 ug, was reverse transcribed with random hexamers. MiXCR, applied by TCRdb to the immunoSEQ multiplex PCR reads, yields one record per CDR3 protein. Here the sample spans roughly 150,000 distinct CDR3 sequences, around 95% being singletons. Per the germline V gene, CDR1 is SGHDT and CDR2 is YYEEEE. Trimming removed 1 base at V and 6 bases at J, with 17 bases between. CDR3 length: 16 amino acids. This chain links TRBV5-6 with TRBJ1-5; D is possibly TRBD1 (5 bases). This TCR was sampled from a human donor with multiple sclerosis. Source material: CD8+ T cells from PBMCs. The CDR3 DNA reads as TGTGCCAGCAGCTTGAGAGCGCAGGGTAGGGGTCAGCCCCAGCATTTT. This encodes CASSLRAQGRGQPQHF.